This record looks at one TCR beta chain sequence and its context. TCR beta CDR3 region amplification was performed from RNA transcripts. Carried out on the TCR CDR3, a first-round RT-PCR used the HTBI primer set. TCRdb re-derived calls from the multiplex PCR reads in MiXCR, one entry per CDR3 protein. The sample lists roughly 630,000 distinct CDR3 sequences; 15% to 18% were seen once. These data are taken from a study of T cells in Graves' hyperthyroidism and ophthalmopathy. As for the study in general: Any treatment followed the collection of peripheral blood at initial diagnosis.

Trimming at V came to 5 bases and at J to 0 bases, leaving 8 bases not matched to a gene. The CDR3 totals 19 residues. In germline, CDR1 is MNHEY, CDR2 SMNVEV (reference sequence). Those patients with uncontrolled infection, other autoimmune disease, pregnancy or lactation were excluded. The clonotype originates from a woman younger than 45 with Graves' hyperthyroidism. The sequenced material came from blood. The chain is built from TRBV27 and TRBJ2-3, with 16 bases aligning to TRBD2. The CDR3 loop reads CASSTTGTSGRGSTDTQYF. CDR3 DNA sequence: TGTGCCAGCAGTACCACCGGGACTAGCGGGAGGGGGAGCACAGATACGCAGTATTTT.